The sequence of this T cell receptor (beta chain) was determined in a study of T cell responses to AZD1222 COVID-19 vaccine. Points from the study as a whole: The study reported that nearly half of spike-specific TCRs target unmutated variant regions. Clonal diversity may have been underestimated, and the donors were mostly white British, with more females than males. Spike-specific TCR breadth rose after two AZD1222 doses, and depth rose as well. Repertoires were sampled only after the peak T cell response.

Libraries were prepared by immunoSEQ multiplex PCR; TCRdb keeps only in-frame clonotypes and omits some of them. The table has some 140,000 clones, about 90% seen once. Comment on this clone: Its matching antigen is unknown.

V shed 4 bases and J 4 bases; nucleotides not matched to a gene: 6. Germline lookup yields CDR1 SGHTS and CDR2 YDEGEE. The length of the CDR3 is 15 residues. The chain couples TRBV5-8 to TRBJ2-1, with 9 bases that match TRBD1. The source material was peripheral blood, sampled on day 0 of MenACWY control vaccination. The sequence derives from an adult in good health. Written as DNA, the CDR3 is TGTGCCAGCAGCCGTGGGACAGGGAAGTACAATGAGCAGTTCTTC. It encodes CASSRGTGKYNEQFF.